This TCR beta chain came from a study of cytomegalovirus exposure and HLA in healthy donors. The J segment lost 14 bases and the V segment lost 0 bases, leaving 9 bases of the junction unmatched. The CDR3 spans 13 residues. Germline CDR1 LGHNA, CDR2 YNFKEQ. This clone was recorded once. The PCR used 60 Vbeta and 13 Jbeta primers. Repertoires were generated with immunoSEQ multiplex PCR, while TCRdb's copy carries only in-frame clones and drops some. The table lists tens of thousands of clones, about 81% of them singletons. The source of this sequence is a man younger than 45 in good health and CMV-seropositive. Sequences were obtained from PBMCs. The genes are TRBV4-2 and TRBJ2-5, with 7 bases aligning to TRBD2. CDR3 loop: CASSQDLLTSSYF. CDR3 coding DNA: TGTGCCAGCAGCCAAGATCTTTTGACTAGCTCCTACTTC.